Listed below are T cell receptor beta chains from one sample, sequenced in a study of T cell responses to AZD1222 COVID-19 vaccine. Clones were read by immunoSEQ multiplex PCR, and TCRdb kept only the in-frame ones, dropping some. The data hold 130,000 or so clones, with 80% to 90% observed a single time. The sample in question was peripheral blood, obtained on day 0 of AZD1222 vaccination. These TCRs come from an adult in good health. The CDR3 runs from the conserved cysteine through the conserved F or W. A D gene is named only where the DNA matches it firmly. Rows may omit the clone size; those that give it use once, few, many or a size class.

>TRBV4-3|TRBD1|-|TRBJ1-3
TGCGCCAGCAGCCGGGACAGGGGGTCTGGAAACACCATATATTTT
CASSRDRGSGNTIYF
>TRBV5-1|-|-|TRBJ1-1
TGCGCCAGCAGCTTGAGTAACAGTCTCGGGTCTGAAGCTTTCTTT
CASSLSNSLGSEAFF
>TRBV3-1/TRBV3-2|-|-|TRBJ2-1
TGTGCCAGCAGCCAAGTCCCGTTCTTC
CASSQVPFF
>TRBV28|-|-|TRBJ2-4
TGTGCCAGCAGTTACGAAGGGACGGCGAAAAACATTCAGTACTTC
CASSYEGTAKNIQYF
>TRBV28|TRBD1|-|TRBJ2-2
TGTGCCAGCAGTGTAACCGGGACAGGGATATCCGGGGAGCTGTTTTTT
CASSVTGTGISGELFF
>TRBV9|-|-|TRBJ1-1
TGTGCCAGCAGCCCAGGGCTCAACACTGAAGCTTTCTTT
CASSPGLNTEAFF
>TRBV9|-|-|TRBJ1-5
TGTGCCAGCAGCCCCCGGGACACAGGCGGCAATCAGCCCCAGCATTTT
CASSPRDTGGNQPQHF
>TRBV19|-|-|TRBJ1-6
TGTGCCAGTAGTACCAGACAGAAGGGTTCACCCCTCCACTTT
CASSTRQKGSPLHF
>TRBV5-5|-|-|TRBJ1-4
TGTGCCAGCAGCTTGGATGGCAGGGGTAATGAAAAACTGTTTTTT
CASSLDGRGNEKLFF
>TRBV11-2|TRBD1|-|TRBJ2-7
TGTGCCAGCAGCCTTCACGGGGGACAGGGACTCTACGAGCAGTACTTC
CASSLHGGQGLYEQYF
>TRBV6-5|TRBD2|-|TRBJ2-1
TGTGCCAGCAGACTAGCGGGGAGCTCCTACAATGAGCAGTTCTTC
CASRLAGSSYNEQFF
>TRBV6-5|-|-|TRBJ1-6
TGTGCCAGCAGTCGGGACATCGATAATTCACCCCTCCACTTT
CASSRDIDNSPLHF
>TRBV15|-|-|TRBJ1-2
TGTGCCACCAGCAGAGATCGGGTCGTGGATGGCTACACCTTC
CATSRDRVVDGYTF
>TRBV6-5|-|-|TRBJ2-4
TGTGCCAGCAGTCCCTCTTGGAACATTCAGTACTTC
CASSPSWNIQYF
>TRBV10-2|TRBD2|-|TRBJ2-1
TGCGCCACCACTAGCGGGGGGGGTGAGCAGTTCTTC
CATTSGGGEQFF
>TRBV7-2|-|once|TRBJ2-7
TGTGCCAGCAGCGCTAGTGGGAAGCTGTACTTC
CASSASGKLYF
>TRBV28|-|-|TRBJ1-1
TGTGCCAGCAGTTTGGGGGGCAGGACTGAAGCTTTCTTT
CASSLGGRTEAFF
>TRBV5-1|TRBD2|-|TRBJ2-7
TGCGCCAGCAGCTTGGGAGCTAGCGGGTCCGACTACGAGCAGTACTTC
CASSLGASGSDYEQYF
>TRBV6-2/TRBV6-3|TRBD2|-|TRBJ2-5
TGTGCCAGCAGTCCGAGACTAGCGGGCCGTGCGGAGACCCAGTACTTC
CASSPRLAGRAETQYF
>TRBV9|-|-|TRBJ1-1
TGTGCCAGCAGCGTAGGGGTTGACGTGAACACTGAAGCTTTCTTT
CASSVGVDVNTEAFF
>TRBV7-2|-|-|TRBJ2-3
TGTGCCAGCAGCCCCTTTGTGGGTACGCAGTATTTT
CASSPFVGTQYF
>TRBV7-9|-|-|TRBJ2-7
TGTGCCAGCAGCTACCGGGACTACGAGCAGTACTTC
CASSYRDYEQYF
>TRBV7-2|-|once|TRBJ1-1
TGTGCCAGCAGCTTAGAACGGGGAGAGGCTGAAGCTTTCTTT
CASSLERGEAEAFF
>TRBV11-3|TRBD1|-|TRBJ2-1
TGTGCCAGCAGCTTACGCCAGGACCCGACAGGGGAGCAGTTCTTC
CASSLRQDPTGEQFF
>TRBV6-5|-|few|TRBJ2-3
TGTGCCAGCAGTTCACGACTACTGAGCACAGATACGCAGTATTTT
CASSSRLLSTDTQYF
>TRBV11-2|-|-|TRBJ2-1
TGTGCCAGCCGCTTAGTAGGGGGCTCCTACAATGAGCAGTTCTTC
CASRLVGGSYNEQFF
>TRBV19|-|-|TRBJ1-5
TGTGCCAGTAGTATAACAGAGTATAGCAATCAGCCCCAGCATTTT
CASSITEYSNQPQHF
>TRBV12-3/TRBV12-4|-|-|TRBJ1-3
TGTGCCAGCACGGAAGGATGGGACACCATATATTTT
CASTEGWDTIYF
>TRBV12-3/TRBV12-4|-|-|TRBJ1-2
TGTGCCAGCAGTTTAGGGACAAACTATGGCTACACCTTC
CASSLGTNYGYTF
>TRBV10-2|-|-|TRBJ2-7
TGCGCCATCTCCACATCCCGAACAGAGCAGTACTTC
CAISTSRTEQYF
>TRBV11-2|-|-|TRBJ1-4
TGTGCCAGCAGCAAGGAGGTTGCAACTAATGAAAAACTGTTTTTT
CASSKEVATNEKLFF
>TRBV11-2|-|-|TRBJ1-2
TGTGCCAGCAGCCTCCTTTCCAGCTATGGCTACACCTTC
CASSLLSSYGYTF
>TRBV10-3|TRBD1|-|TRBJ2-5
TGTGCCATCAGTGCGTGGGAGGACAGGGAGGAAGAGACCCAGTACTTC
CAISAWEDREEETQYF
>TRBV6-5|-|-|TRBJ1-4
TGTGCCAGCACCCGGGGCACGAAGGCTGAAAAACTGTTTTTT
CASTRGTKAEKLFF
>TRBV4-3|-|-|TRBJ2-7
TGCGCCAGCAGCCAAGTCCCCCCGGTTGGGGAGCAGTACTTC
CASSQVPPVGEQYF
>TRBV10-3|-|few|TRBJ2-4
TGTGCCATCATTTGGCACCTGTACAAAAACATTCAGTACTTC
CAIIWHLYKNIQYF
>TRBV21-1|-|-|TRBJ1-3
TGTGCCAACACGGCAAAAACGGGGGACACCATATATTTT
CANTAKTGDTIYF
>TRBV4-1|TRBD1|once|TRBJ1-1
TGCGCCAGCAGCCAAGACAGGGGGCGCCTTACTGAAGCTTTCTTT
CASSQDRGRLTEAFF
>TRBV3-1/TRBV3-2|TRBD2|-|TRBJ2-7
TGTGCCAGCAGGCGGACTAGCGGGGGCCACGGGGAGCAGTACTTC
CASRRTSGGHGEQYF